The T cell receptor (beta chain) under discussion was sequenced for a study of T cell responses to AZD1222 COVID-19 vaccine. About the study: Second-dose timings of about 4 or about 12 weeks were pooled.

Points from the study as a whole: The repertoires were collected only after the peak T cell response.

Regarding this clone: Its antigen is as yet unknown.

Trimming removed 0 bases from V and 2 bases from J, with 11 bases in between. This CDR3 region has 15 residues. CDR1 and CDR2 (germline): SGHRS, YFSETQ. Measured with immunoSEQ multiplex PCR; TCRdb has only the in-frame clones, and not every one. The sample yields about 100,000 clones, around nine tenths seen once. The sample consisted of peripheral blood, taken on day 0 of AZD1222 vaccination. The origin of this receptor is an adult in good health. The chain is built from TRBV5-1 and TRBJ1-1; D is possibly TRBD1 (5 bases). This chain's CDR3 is CASSLGDLPNTEAFF. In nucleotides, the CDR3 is TGCGCCAGCAGCTTGGGGGACTTACCTAACACTGAAGCTTTCTTT.